Following are 11 T cell receptor beta chains from one sample sequenced in a study of shared clonotypes between healthy human individuals. TCRdb's copy holds only in-frame clones and misses some; the assay was immunoSEQ multiplex PCR. The sample records around 700,000 clones, about three quarters being singletons. The sequenced material came from memory CD4+ T cells sorted from blood. Regarding subset: CD45RA-negative fraction. The receptors here all came from a woman in her 30s in good health.

The V and J genes are TRBV7-2 and TRBJ1-2; weak D call: TRBD1 (5 bases). Trimming took 3 bases from V and 4 from J, leaving 6 bases between them. Per the germline V gene, CDR1 is SGHTA and CDR2 is FQGNSA. The CDR3 loop spans 12 amino acids. The CDR3 loop is CASSFGTYGYTF. The CDR3 DNA is TGTGCCAGCAGCTTCGGGACCTATGGCTACACCTTC.

The chain recombines TRBV14 with TRBJ1-5; 8 bases map to TRBD1. V lost 4 bases and J lost 7; bases outside the gene matches: 6. This CDR3 contains 14 residues. Germline V gene lookup returns CDR1 SGHDN and CDR2 FVKESK. CDR3 bases: TGTGCCAGCAGCCGGACAGGGACGGAGCAGCCCCAGCATTTT. Protein: CASSRTGTEQPQHF.

The sample holds a few counts of this clone. The rearrangement links TRBV28 to TRBJ2-7; 8 bases match TRBD2. Per the germline V gene, CDR1 is MDHEN and CDR2 is SYDVKM. Trimming cost V 3 bases and J 0 bases; bases outside gene matches: 10. The CDR3 covers 17 residues. In DNA form, the CDR3 reads TGTGCCAGCAGTTTCAGTAGCGGGGCTCCCAGCTCCTACGAGCAGTACTTC. It encodes CASSFSSGAPSSYEQYF.

This clone was seen once. The chain carries TRBV7-2 and TRBJ2-3, with D possibly TRBD2 on 5 matching bases. This CDR3 has 12 residues. Germline V CDR1 and CDR2: SGHTA, FQGNSA. Trimming stripped 8 bases from V and 2 bases from J, with 8 bases between. This CDR3 reads CASWRYTDTQYF. The CDR3 DNA sequence: TGTGCCAGCTGGAGGTACACAGATACGCAGTATTTT. Complete variable domain (other parts from reference TRBV7-2 and TRBJ2-3): GAGVSQSPSNKVTEKGKDVELRCDPISGHTALYWYRQSLGQGLEFLIYFQGNSAPDKSGLPSDRFSAERTGGSVSTLTIQRTQQEDSAVYLCASWRYTDTQYFGPGTRLTVL.

J is TRBJ2-7 and V is TRBV5-5; TRBD1 aligns across 8 bases. The CDR3 loop spans 15 amino acids. From germline, CDR1 is SGHKS and CDR2 YYEKEE (reference sequence). With 4 bases clipped from V and 3 bases from J, the junction kept 9 bases outside the gene matches. CDR3 amino acids: CASSKGQEKGYEQYF. The CDR3 nucleotides are TGTGCCAGCAGCAAGGGACAGGAGAAGGGCTACGAGCAGTACTTC. The full variable domain, in which reference TRBV5-5 and TRBJ2-7 provide the parts outside the CDR3, is DAGVTQSPTHLIKTRGQQVTLRCSPISGHKSVSWYQQVLGQGPQFIFQYYEKEERGRGNFPDRFSARQFPNYSSELNVNALLLGDSALYLCASSKGQEKGYEQYFGPGTRLTVT.

This clone has ten or more counts. The rearrangement links TRBV7-8 to TRBJ2-7; 10 nucleotides line up with TRBD2. Germline trimming cut 3 bases from V and 0 bases from J; bases unmatched to any gene: 2. Germline V gene data show CDR1 as SGHVS and CDR2 as FQNEAQ. This CDR3 is built from 15 residues. The CDR3: CASSFRTSGSYEQYF. CDR3 nucleotides: TGTGCCAGCAGCTTTCGGACTAGCGGCTCCTACGAGCAGTACTTC.

The V and J genes are TRBV11-3 and TRBJ2-2; 9 bases are shared with TRBD1. The CDR3 extends over 17 amino acids. Germline V gene lookup returns CDR1 SGHNT and CDR2 YENEEA. Trimming at V came to 5 bases and at J to 5 bases, leaving 12 bases not matched to a gene. The DNA of the CDR3 is TGTGCCAGCAGCGCCGGACAGGGGCGGATTGTTACCGGGGAGCTGTTTTTT. Translation gives CASSAGQGRIVTGELFF.

The rearrangement joins TRBV4-1 to TRBJ2-3, with D hard to call. The CDR3 covers 16 residues. Germline-derived CDR1 and CDR2 are MGHRA and YSYEKL. The V gene lost 4 bases and the J gene lost 0 bases, with 14 bases spanning the gap. The CDR3, as DNA: TGCGCCAGCAGCCCACGGCTTACCCCTAGCACAGATACGCAGTATTTT. Protein product: CASSPRLTPSTDTQYF.

The chain employs TRBV10-1 and TRBJ2-3; possible D gene TRBD2, 6 bases. In germline, CDR1 is WNHNN, CDR2 SYGVQD (reference sequence). The V and J ends lost 4 bases and 5 bases respectively, with 13 bases between them. The CDR3 length is 14 residues. The CDR3 nucleotides are TGCGCCAGCAGTGGCGGCGGGGAAGGAGATACGCAGTATTTT. Its protein is CASSGGGEGDTQYF.

This chain joins TRBV7-2 and TRBJ1-1; D not certain. Trimming removed 7 bases at V and 8 bases at J, with 11 bases between. The CDR3 is 11 amino acids. CDR1 is SGHTA and CDR2 is FQGNSA in the germline V gene. The DNA for the CDR3 is TGTGCCAGCAATTTAGGCAGAGAAGCTTTCTTT. It yields the protein CASNLGREAFF.

This chain links TRBV9 with TRBJ1-2; TRBD1 is a possible D gene (6 bases). The length of the CDR3 is 12 residues. The V gene lost 4 bases and the J gene lost 7 bases, with 11 bases spanning the gap. Germline-derived CDR1 and CDR2 are SGDLS and YYNGEE. CDR3 sequence reads: CASSSRQAGYTF. The DNA for the CDR3 is TGTGCCAGCAGCTCCCGACAGGCTGGCTACACCTTC. Complete variable domain (other parts from reference TRBV9 and TRBJ1-2): DSGVTQTPKHLITATGQRVTLRCSPRSGDLSVYWYQQSLDQGLQFLIQYYNGEERAKGNILERFSAQQFPDLHSELNLSSLELGDSALYFCASSSRQAGYTFGSGTRLTVV.